Each of the 22 T cell receptor beta chains below was sequenced from the same sample in a study of cytomegalovirus exposure and HLA in healthy donors (dated by TCRdb to 2016 to 2017). The library was generated by the immunoSEQ multiplex PCR assay. A mixture of 60 forward primers for TCR Vbeta segments and 13 reverse primers for TCR Jbeta segments was used in the multiplex PCR. This is the immuneACCESS table as TCRdb keeps it, with only in-frame sequences that have V and J called. A part of the clones is gone; compared with another copy, unresolved V genes explain less than half, and the rest is unexplained. Across this sample there are 200,000 to 300,000 clones, with 70% to 90% seen only once. Of the sample, about 2% falls within the top ten clones. Material: PBMCs. These receptors were obtained from a middle-aged woman in good health and CMV-seropositive.

This chain's CDR3 is CSVEGGGEVGAEAFF. CDR3 in DNA: TGCAGCGTTGAAGGCGGGGGAGAGGTGGGTGCTGAAGCTTTCTTT. V gene TRBV29-1 combines with J gene TRBJ1-1; tentative D call: TRBD1 (5 bases). This CDR3 is 15 amino acids long. Trimming shortened V by 1 base and J by 6 bases, and 18 bases separated the two germline ends. Germline CDR1 SQVTM, CDR2 ANQGSEA.

This clone was counted only a few times. The V call is TRBV2, the J call TRBJ2-7; a weak D match, TRBD1 (5 bases). Germline V gives CDR1 SNHLY, CDR2 FYNNEI. This CDR3 is built from 13 residues. Deletions cut 6 bases from V and 7 bases from J, with 16 bases between. CDR3 residues: CASRQDGAMEQYF. CDR3 DNA sequence: TGTGCCAGCAGACAGGACGGAGCCATGGAGCAGTACTTC. The whole variable domain, filled in from reference TRBV2 and TRBJ2-7, reads EPEVTQTPSHQVTQMGQEVILRCVPISNHLYFYWYRQILGQKVEFLVSFYNNEISEKSEIFDDQFSVERPDGSNFTLKIRSTKLEDSAMYFCASRQDGAMEQYFGPGTRLTVT.

V is TRBV18 and J is TRBJ2-1; TRBD2 aligns across 14 bases. The junction had 4 bases not matched to a gene; V was cut back by 3 bases and J by 6 bases. The CDR3 totals 16 residues. The V gene's germline CDR1 is KGHSH and CDR2 LQKENI. The CDR3 region is CASSPTGLAGANEQFF. CDR3 coding DNA: TGTGCCAGCTCACCTACGGGACTAGCGGGAGCCAATGAGCAGTTCTTC.

CDR3 amino acids: CASSLGTSGRVADTQYF. The CDR3 coding sequence is TGCGCCAGCAGCTTAGGGACTAGCGGGAGGGTGGCAGATACGCAGTATTTT. This sequence joins TRBV5-1 and TRBJ2-3, with TRBD2 matching 16 bases. Trimming cost V 2 bases and J 4 bases; bases outside gene matches: 4. The CDR3 is made up of 17 amino acids. The germline gives CDR1 SGHRS, CDR2 YFSETQ.

The rearrangement links TRBV14 to TRBJ1-5, with D maybe TRBD1 (6 bases). Trimming stripped 1 base from V and 2 bases from J, with 15 bases between. Germline CDR1 reads SGHDN; CDR2 reads FVKESK. The CDR3 is 17 amino acids. CDR3 nucleotide sequence: TGTGCCAGCAGCCAAGCGTTGGGACCAGGGGGCAATCAGCCCCAGCATTTT. Translation gives CASSQALGPGGNQPQHF.

The rearrangement joins TRBV2 to TRBJ2-1; D is ambiguous. Per germline, CDR1 SNHLY and CDR2 FYNNEI. This CDR3 region has 15 residues. Trimming removed 3 bases at V and 0 bases at J, with 9 bases between. CDR3 sequence: CASSDYDSSYNEQFF. CDR3 coding DNA: TGTGCCAGCAGTGACTATGATAGCTCCTACAATGAGCAGTTCTTC. Full variable domain (remainder filled in from reference TRBV2 and TRBJ2-1): EPEVTQTPSHQVTQMGQEVILRCVPISNHLYFYWYRQILGQKVEFLVSFYNNEISEKSEIFDDQFSVERPDGSNFTLKIRSTKLEDSAMYFCASSDYDSSYNEQFFGPGTRLTVL.

This rearrangement joins TRBV5-1 to TRBJ1-4, with TRBD1 matching over 9 bases. Per the germline V gene, CDR1 is SGHRS and CDR2 is YFSETQ. CDR3 length: 16 amino acids. Germline trimming cut 0 bases from V and 0 bases from J; bases unmatched to any gene: 0. CDR3 coding DNA: TGCGCCAGCAGCTTGGGGGACAGGGCAACTAATGAAAAACTGTTTTTT. Protein: CASSLGDRATNEKLFF.

This clone was seen more than once but under ten times. This chain uses TRBV4-2 with TRBJ2-2; possible D gene TRBD1, 6 bases. This CDR3 region has 16 residues. CDR1 and CDR2 from the germline V gene are LGHNA and YNFKEQ. The V end was cut by 0 bases, the J end by 6 bases, with 14 bases between. The CDR3 DNA reads as TGTGCCAGCAGCCAAGATCCGCAGGGGCGGGCCGGGGAGCTGTTTTTT. Its protein product is CASSQDPQGRAGELFF.

The chain couples TRBV6-5 to TRBJ2-2; the D gene is possibly TRBD1 (5 bases). CDR1 MNHEY and CDR2 SVGAGI come from the germline V gene. Trimming pared 4 bases from V and 5 bases from J, leaving 11 bases between. The CDR3 loop spans 14 amino acids. The CDR3 DNA sequence: TGTGCCAGCAGTTTCGACAGTCAGACCGGGGAGCTGTTTTTT. This sequence encodes CASSFDSQTGELFF.

This chain links TRBV7-2 with TRBJ2-7; TRBD2 aligns across 7 bases. The ends lost 4 bases at V and 6 bases at J; junction bases unmatched: 12. From germline, CDR1 is SGHTA and CDR2 FQGNSA. The CDR3 consists of 15 residues. The CDR3 sequence: CASSSAQGGRAEQYF. The DNA of the CDR3 is TGTGCCAGCAGCTCCGCCCAGGGCGGGAGAGCCGAGCAGTACTTC. The complete variable domain, with remaining parts taken from reference TRBV7-2 and TRBJ2-7, reads GAGVSQSPSNKVTEKGKDVELRCDPISGHTALYWYRQSLGQGLEFLIYFQGNSAPDKSGLPSDRFSAERTGGSVSTLTIQRTQQEDSAVYLCASSSAQGGRAEQYFGPGTRLTVT.

This chain connects TRBV2 to TRBJ1-4, with D unresolved. V lost 6 bases and J lost 5, with 16 bases in between. The CDR3 extends over 15 amino acids. Germline V CDR1 and CDR2: SNHLY, FYNNEI. CDR3 in amino acids: CASSTREGFNEKLFF. The CDR3 coding sequence is TGTGCCAGCAGCACCCGGGAGGGCTTCAATGAAAAACTGTTTTTT. The variable domain in full, with the rest retrieved from reference TRBV2 and TRBJ1-4, is EPEVTQTPSHQVTQMGQEVILRCVPISNHLYFYWYRQILGQKVEFLVSFYNNEISEKSEIFDDQFSVERPDGSNFTLKIRSTKLEDSAMYFCASSTREGFNEKLFFGSGTQLSVL.

The chain carries TRBV10-3 and TRBJ2-3; 7 bases fit TRBD2. V lost 6 bases, J lost 5 bases, and 2 bases stayed unmatched. This CDR3 spans 12 amino acids. CDR1 and CDR2 (germline): ENHRY, SYGVKD. As DNA, the CDR3 is TGTGCCATCAGGGGAGGGCTAGATACGCAGTATTTT. This encodes CAIRGGLDTQYF.

V is TRBV28 and J is TRBJ1-6, with D possibly TRBD1 on 6 matching bases. V was trimmed by 6 bases and J by 4 bases, leaving 10 bases between them. From germline, CDR1 is MDHEN and CDR2 SYDVKM. This CDR3 is built from 14 residues. Here the CDR3 DNA reads TGTGCCAGCAGACCGGGACATTATAATTCACCCCTCCACTTT. Translated, it gives CASRPGHYNSPLHF.

The chain combines TRBV9 with TRBJ1-3; D unresolved. Germline values: CDR1 SGDLS, CDR2 YYNGEE. CDR3 length: 18 residues. Trimming cost V 4 bases and J 1 base, with 21 bases left between them. The CDR3, as DNA: TGTGCCAGCAGCCAAAAAAGGACGGGAACCCTATCTGGAAACACCATATATTTT. Translation: CASSQKRTGTLSGNTIYF.

In its sample, this clone was seen once. The gene calls are TRBV28 and TRBJ2-6; D might be TRBD1 (6 bases). CDR3 length equals 15 residues. V lost 2 bases, J lost 2 bases, and 7 bases lay in between. Germline V gene lookup returns CDR1 MDHEN and CDR2 SYDVKM. The CDR3 spells CASSLTGPGANVLTF. The CDR3 bases are TGTGCCAGCAGTTTAACAGGGCCTGGGGCCAACGTCCTGACTTTC.

This chain joins TRBV7-8 and TRBJ2-3; 11 positions agree with TRBD2. Trimming removed 5 bases from V and 5 bases from J; junction bases left unmatched: 12. This CDR3 region has 17 residues. Germline loops: CDR1 SGHVS, CDR2 FQNEAQ. This CDR3 reads CASSITATSGSGDTQYF. CDR3 sequence (DNA): TGTGCCAGCAGCATCACGGCAACTAGCGGGAGTGGAGATACGCAGTATTTT.

The chain employs TRBV7-3 and TRBJ2-5, with TRBD2 matching over 9 bases. Germline V lookup: CDR1 SGHTA, CDR2 FQGTGA. The CDR3 totals 15 residues. V was pared by 4 bases and J by 5 bases, with 8 bases of the junction left unmatched. The CDR3 DNA sequence: TGTGCCAGCAGCTCTAATAGCGGGAGCGGGGAGACCCAGTACTTC. Translating it yields CASSSNSGSGETQYF.

This chain links TRBV6-5 with TRBJ1-6; D is uncertain. The germline gives CDR1 MNHEY, CDR2 SVGAGI. With 0 bases removed from V and 10 bases from J, the gap between germline ends came to 16 bases. The CDR3 covers 16 residues. This CDR3 is CASSYSRQQGLSPLHF. The CDR3 coding sequence is TGTGCCAGCAGTTACTCACGCCAACAAGGACTCTCACCCCTCCACTTT.

The chain recombines TRBV5-6 with TRBJ2-5, with 7 nucleotides matching TRBD1. TRBJ2-7 matches the DNA end more closely, so the J call is doubtful. CDR1 is SGHDT, CDR2 YYEEEE, per germline. The CDR3 consists of 12 residues. CDR3 amino acids: CASSVQGTEQYF. The CDR3 DNA reads as TGTGCCAGCAGCGTACAGGGGACCGAGCAGTACTTC.

V gene TRBV7-2 combines with J gene TRBJ2-1; TRBD2 matches 11 bases. J was trimmed by 9 bases and V by 6 bases; bases with no gene match: 16. CDR3 length: 17 residues. The germline V gene encodes CDR1 SGHTA and CDR2 FQGNSA. The CDR3: CASSPREGSGRASEQFF. CDR3 DNA sequence: TGTGCCAGCAGTCCACGGGAAGGTAGCGGGAGGGCCAGTGAGCAGTTCTTC.

This clone was counted once. The V call is TRBV5-1, the J call TRBJ1-2; D possibly corresponds to TRBD1 (5 bases). Germline V lookup: CDR1 SGHRS, CDR2 YFSETQ. V lost 0 bases and J 8 bases, leaving 14 bases between the germline ends. This CDR3 contains 14 residues. This CDR3 reads CASSLVAAGEGYTF. CDR3 DNA sequence: TGCGCCAGCAGCTTGGTGGCTGCGGGGGAAGGCTACACCTTC.

The chain joins TRBV6-1 to TRBJ2-2, with 15 bases identical to TRBD2. The CDR3 has 20 residues. Germline V gene sequence: CDR1 MNHNS, CDR2 SASEGT. V shed 4 bases, J shed 3 bases, and the junction held 12 bases outside the gene matches. DNA for the CDR3: TGTGCCAGCAGTGGAATTCCGGGACTAGCGGGAGGCCTCCACACCGGGGAGCTGTTTTTT. Protein: CASSGIPGLAGGLHTGELFF.